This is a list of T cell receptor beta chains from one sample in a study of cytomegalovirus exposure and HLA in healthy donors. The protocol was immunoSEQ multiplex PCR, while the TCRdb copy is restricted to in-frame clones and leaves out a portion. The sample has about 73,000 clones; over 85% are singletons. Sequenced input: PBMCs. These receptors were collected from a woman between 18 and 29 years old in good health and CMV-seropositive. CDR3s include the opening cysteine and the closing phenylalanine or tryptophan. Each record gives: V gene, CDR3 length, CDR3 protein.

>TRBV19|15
CASKTGGYGYQPQHF
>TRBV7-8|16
CASSLRTVTGGSPLHF
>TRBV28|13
CASSLSGHSGYTF
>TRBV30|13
CAWRGGSSYEQYF
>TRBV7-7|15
CASSPGLAGRETQYF
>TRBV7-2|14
CASSLDPSRNTQYF
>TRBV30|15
CAWRDLGATNEKLFF
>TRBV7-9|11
CASSLYYEQYF
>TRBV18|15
CASSPGQGGNQPQHF
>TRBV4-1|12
CASSPPSGGLYF
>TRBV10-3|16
CAISTGRLGGTDTQYF
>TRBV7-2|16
CASSLATSVATDTQYF
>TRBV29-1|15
CSVEDTTSGMNEQFF
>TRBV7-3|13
CASSKTTGNTIYF
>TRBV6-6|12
CASEQGENIQYF
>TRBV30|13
CAWRGGYSYEQYF
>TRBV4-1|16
CASRQARQGAVTEAFF
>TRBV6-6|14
CASSYRQGNYGYTF
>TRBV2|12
CARVRGYTEAFF
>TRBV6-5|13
CAGRTGGAGEQYF
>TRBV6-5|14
CASSWTSGSYEQYF
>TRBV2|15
CASSETVTGANVLTF
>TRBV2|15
CASSEGGAGANVLTF
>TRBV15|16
CATSRDAGGSYNEQFF
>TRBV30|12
CAWSVSTGGQYF
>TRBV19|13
CASSILSGYGYTF
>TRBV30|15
CAWRLGQGAVYEQYF
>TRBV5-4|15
CASSEDRARTGIQYF
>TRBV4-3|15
CASSEGLAAYNEQFF
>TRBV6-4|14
CASSEGTGGLEQFF
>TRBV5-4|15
CASSLLAGGGETQYF
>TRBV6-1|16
CASSERGGGLQETQYF
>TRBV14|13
CASSQGSYNEQFF
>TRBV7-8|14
CASSSSGNTGELFF
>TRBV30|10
CAWSGPGYTF
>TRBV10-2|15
CASLSEGSSGNTIYF
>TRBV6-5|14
CASRRTGENYGYTF
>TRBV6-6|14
CASSRGLAEETQYF
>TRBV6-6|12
CASSTGNSPLHF
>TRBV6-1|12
CASSAGGYEQYF
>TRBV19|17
CASSPPSVRVNTGELFF
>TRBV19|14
CASSMAGSQETQYF
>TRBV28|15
CASSFSDRGADTQYF
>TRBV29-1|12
CSVDTGSTEAFF
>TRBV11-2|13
CASSLDPGDTQYF